The 32 T cell receptor beta chains given below trace back to one sample, sequenced in a study of CD8+CD57+ T cells in acquired aplastic anemia. Sequencing involved patients with CD8+CD57+ cell expansion previously shown by flow cytometry. Genomic DNA constituted the template upon which TCR beta VDJ and CDR3 profiling was performed. Using its own MiXCR run on the reads, TCRdb lists one record per CDR3 protein. The table includes 450,000 to 550,000 distinct CDR3 sequences, over 25% detected once. The sequenced material came from sorted CD4+, CD8+, or CD8+CD57+ T cells (not recorded which) from PBMCs. These receptors came from a human donor with aplastic anemia.

The V call is TRBV19, the J call TRBJ2-7; D not resolved. Germline V gene data show CDR1 as LNHDA and CDR2 as SQIVND (reference sequence). The CDR3 loop spans 16 amino acids. Trimming left V 3 bases short and J 2 bases short, with 17 bases between. The CDR3 coding sequence is TGTGCCAGTAGTATTCTGGGCGGAGCCGGAACCTACGAGCAGTACTTC. It yields the protein CASSILGGAGTYEQYF.

This clonotype was observed at least ten times. The genes are TRBV29-1 and TRBJ2-1; D not certain. Trimming removed 4 bases from V and 0 bases from J, with 4 bases in between. Per the germline V gene, CDR1 is SQVTM and CDR2 is ANQGSEA. CDR3 size: 12 residues. CDR3 sequence: CSVGNSYNEQFF. The CDR3 nucleotides are TGCAGCGTTGGGAACTCCTACAATGAGCAGTTCTTC.

This clonotype was seen a handful of times. V is TRBV7-2 and J is TRBJ1-1; 10 positions match TRBD1. Trimming at V came to 5 bases and at J to 2 bases, leaving 2 bases not matched to a gene. This CDR3 spans 14 amino acids. Germline V gene data show CDR1 as SGHTA and CDR2 as FQGNSA. The CDR3 coding sequence is TGTGCCAGCAGCGGACAGGGGGTTAACACTGAAGCTTTCTTT. Translation: CASSGQGVNTEAFF.

The chain has TRBV6-5 and TRBJ1-2, with 11 positions matching TRBD1. The CDR3 runs to 15 residues. The germline gives CDR1 MNHEY, CDR2 SVGAGI. V shed 4 bases, J shed 8 bases, and the junction held 9 bases outside the gene matches. CDR3 in amino acids: CASSWDRGDYGGYTF. The DNA for the CDR3 is TGTGCCAGCAGTTGGGACAGGGGGGATTATGGGGGCTACACCTTC.

This clonotype was seen just once. This sequence may be a read error, since a much larger clone differs from it by one base. This chain connects TRBV20-1 to TRBJ2-7; D gene unclear. There are 14 residues in the CDR3. V lost 1 base, J lost 5 bases, and 15 bases lay in between. Germline CDR1 and CDR2: DFQATT and SNEGSKA (reference sequence). CDR3 sequence: CSARVGVGLDEQYF. The CDR3 DNA is TGCAGTGCTAGAGTTGGGGTCGGGTTGGACGAGCAGTACTTC.

V and J are TRBV5-4 and TRBJ1-1; D unclear. Trimming pared 1 base from V and 0 bases from J, leaving 13 bases between. CDR3 length equals 16 residues. Germline CDR1 is SGHNT and CDR2 is YYREEE (reference sequence). CDR3 region: CASSLYGQALNTEAFF. CDR3 nucleotides: TGTGCCAGCAGCTTGTATGGTCAGGCATTGAACACTGAAGCTTTCTTT.

The chain links TRBV29-1 to TRBJ1-1; D remains ambiguous. Germline CDR1 and CDR2: SQVTM and ANQGSEA. The CDR3 runs to 12 residues. CDR3 DNA sequence: TGCAGTGCTAGAGTCCAAGACACTGAAGCTTTCTTT. Translated: CSARVQDTEAFF.

The V gene is TRBV24-1, the J gene TRBJ1-6, with D perhaps TRBD1 (5 bases). V shed 6 bases and J shed 8 bases, with 16 bases lying between them. This CDR3 spans 15 amino acids. Germline V gene sequence: CDR1 KGHDR, CDR2 SFDVKD. CDR3 loop: CATSFWDGLHSPLHF. The CDR3 DNA reads TGTGCCACCAGTTTCTGGGACGGCCTACATTCACCCCTCCACTTT.

This clonotype occurred many times. This chain joins TRBV19 and TRBJ1-6; maybe TRBD1 (6 bases). V lost 10 bases and J 2 bases, leaving 9 bases between the germline ends. Germline CDR1 LNHDA, CDR2 SQIVND (reference sequence). This CDR3 has 13 residues. The CDR3 reads CATRTAYNSPLHF. CDR3 bases: TGTGCCACCAGGACAGCCTATAATTCACCCCTCCACTTT.

The sample holds many counts of this clonotype. This chain connects TRBV9 to TRBJ2-7, with D unresolved. The CDR3 extends over 13 amino acids. Germline CDR1 reads SGDLS; CDR2 reads YYNGEE. V lost 4 bases, J lost 0 bases, and 8 bases lay in between. The CDR3: CASSPAVSYEQYF. The CDR3 nucleotides are TGTGCCAGCAGCCCCGCGGTCTCCTACGAGCAGTACTTC. Based on the CDR3 plus reference TRBV9 and TRBJ2-7, the full variable domain is DSGVTQTPKHLITATGQRVTLRCSPRSGDLSVYWYQQSLDQGLQFLIQYYNGEERAKGNILERFSAQQFPDLHSELNLSSLELGDSALYFCASSPAVSYEQYFGPGTRLTVT.

In DNA form, the CDR3 reads TGTGCCAGCGGAACAGGGCTAGACACCATATATTTT. Protein: CASGTGLDTIYF. The gene calls are TRBV2 and TRBJ1-3, with a possible D match to TRBD1 (6 bases). Between the trimmed V and J ends, which lost 8 bases and 8 bases, there was a span of 13 bases. This CDR3 has 12 residues. Germline V gene data show CDR1 as SNHLY and CDR2 as FYNNEI.

This clonotype was counted at least ten times. The gene calls are TRBV29-1 and TRBJ1-2; 9 bases agree with TRBD1. Germline values: CDR1 SQVTM, CDR2 ANQGSEA. J gave up 4 bases and V 6 bases, and 9 bases lay outside the gene matches. This CDR3 is built from 14 residues. CDR3 DNA sequence: TGCAGCGTGAAGGAGACAGGGGGGTTCTATGGCTACACCTTC. Its protein product is CSVKETGGFYGYTF.

Ten or more counts support this clonotype. J is TRBJ1-5 and V is TRBV12-3 or TRBV12-4, with 7 bases matching TRBD1. The CDR3 runs 14 residues. With V trimmed by 7 bases and J by 1 base, 4 bases remained unmatched. The CDR3 loop reads CASTLTGSNQPQHF. Written as DNA, the CDR3 is TGTGCCAGCACCTTGACAGGGAGCAATCAGCCCCAGCATTTT.

The genes are TRBV15 and TRBJ1-2; 9 nucleotides line up with TRBD1. With 2 bases clipped from V and 7 bases from J, the junction kept 5 bases outside the gene matches. The CDR3 runs to 14 residues. Germline CDR1 and CDR2: LNHNV and YYDKDF (reference sequence). The CDR3, as DNA: TGTGCCACCAGCAGAATCGGACAGGGGCTTGGCTACACCTTC. Its translation is CATSRIGQGLGYTF.

About this clonotype: One end of the junction fails to match germline, which may point to a read error. The rearrangement joins TRBV25-1 to TRBJ2-7, with 11 bases fitting TRBD2. The CDR3 length is 16 residues. From germline, CDR1 is MGHDK and CDR2 SYGVNS. CDR3: CASSEGETSGAYEQHF. The CDR3 DNA is TGTGCCAGCAGTGAAGGGGAGACTAGCGGGGCTTACGAGCAGCACTTC.

A few counts support this clonotype. The final CDR3 position lacks the conserved phenylalanine or tryptophan, pointing to a likely read error. The DNA is left out, because the CDR3 cannot be placed on it with certainty; the CDR3 is given as TCRdb lists it. The gene calls are TRBV7-2 and TRBJ1-2. The CDR3 is 8 amino acids in total, end residues counted. Germline assignment: CDR1 SGHTA and CDR2 FQGNSA. The CDR3 sequence is CASSRDTY.

This rearrangement joins TRBV18 to TRBJ1-5; D gene unclear. The germline V gene encodes CDR1 KGHSH and CDR2 LQKENI. V lost 2 bases and J lost 7, with 15 bases in between. The CDR3 is 15 amino acids. CDR3 DNA: TGTGCCAGCTCACCAACCGGTGATGAGTGGCAGCCCCAGCATTTT. The encoded protein is CASSPTGDEWQPQHF. The complete variable domain, with remaining parts taken from reference TRBV18 and TRBJ1-5, reads NAGVMQNPRHLVRRRGQEARLRCSPMKGHSHVYWYRQLPEEGLKFMVYLQKENIIDESGMPKERFSAEFPKEGPSILRIQQVVRGDSAAYFCASSPTGDEWQPQHFGDGTRLSIL.

As to this clonotype: Possible read error: a much larger clone is one base away. The chain is built from TRBV10-3 and TRBJ2-1; the D gene is possibly TRBD1 (6 bases). V lost 11 bases and J 9 bases, leaving 14 bases between the germline ends. CDR3 length equals 11 residues. Germline V gene sequence: CDR1 ENHRY, CDR2 SYGVKD. The CDR3 region is CAYGEDSEQFF. The CDR3 nucleotides read TGTGCCTACGGAGAGGACAGTGAGCAGTTCTTC.

Comments on this clonotype: A much larger clone differs from this one at a single base, so this may be a read error. The chain joins TRBV7-8 to TRBJ2-7, with 9 bases identical to TRBD1. The V and J ends lost 7 bases and 6 bases, in that order; junction bases with no gene match: 10. Germline V lookup: CDR1 SGHVS, CDR2 FQNEAQ. The CDR3 is 14 amino acids. The DNA of the CDR3 is TGTGCCAGCACCTCGGGACAGGGATATCCCGAGCAGTACTTC. Protein sequence: CASTSGQGYPEQYF.

The sample holds a few counts of this clonotype. This chain uses TRBV6-1 with TRBJ2-7; 8 nucleotides align to TRBD1. From germline, CDR1 is MNHNS and CDR2 SASEGT. CDR3 size: 15 residues. Trimming removed 6 bases from V and 0 bases from J; junction bases left unmatched: 7. CDR3 sequence: CASRIGQGLSYEQYF. The CDR3 DNA sequence: TGTGCCAGCAGAATAGGACAGGGCCTCTCCTACGAGCAGTACTTC.

This clonotype was detected only once. The CDR3 here is CASSFYPPSNEQFF. CDR3 bases: TGTGCCAGCAGCTTTTACCCACCCAGCAATGAGCAGTTCTTC. The genes are TRBV7-9 and TRBJ2-1; D is unresolved. V gave up 3 bases and J gave up 6 bases, with 12 bases separating them. The germline V gene has CDR1 SEHNR and CDR2 FQNEAQ (reference sequence). The CDR3 is made up of 14 amino acids. Full variable domain (missing parts from reference TRBV7-9 and TRBJ2-1): DTGVSQNPRHKITKRGQNVTFRCDPISEHNRLYWYRQTLGQGPEFLTYFQNEAQLEKSRLLSDRFSAERPKGSFSTLEIQRTEQGDSAMYLCASSFYPPSNEQFFGPGTRLTVL.

The genes are TRBV5-1 and TRBJ1-4; no clear D gene. CDR3 length: 16 amino acids. CDR1 and CDR2 from the germline V gene are SGHRS and YFSETQ. V lost 4 bases to trimming and J lost 1 base, with 14 bases between them. The CDR3 nucleotides are TGCGCCAGCAGCCTCGGATCGTCGGGAACTAATGAAAAACTGTTTTTT. It encodes CASSLGSSGTNEKLFF. Variable domain in full (rest from reference TRBV5-1 and TRBJ1-4): KAGVTQTPRYLIKTRGQQVTLSCSPISGHRSVSWYQQTPGQGLQFLFEYFSETQRNKGNFPGRFSGRQFSNSRSEMNVSTLELGDSALYLCASSLGSSGTNEKLFFGSGTQLSVL.

The chain employs TRBV16 and TRBJ2-2, with D maybe TRBD2 (6 bases). In germline, CDR1 is KGHSY, CDR2 FQNENV. With 1 base removed from V and 1 base from J, the gap between germline ends came to 10 bases. The CDR3 extends over 16 amino acids. This CDR3 is CASSQWLAENTGELFF. The CDR3 DNA sequence: TGTGCCAGCAGCCAATGGTTAGCGGAGAACACCGGGGAGCTGTTTTTT.

The table lists this clonotype with many counts. V usage is TRBV7-3 and J usage is TRBJ1-2, with D uncertain. Germline CDR1 is SGHTA and CDR2 is FQGTGA. V was shortened by 2 bases and J by 3 bases, with 13 bases between the two germline ends. The CDR3 runs 15 residues. The DNA for the CDR3 is TGTGCCAGCAGCTTACTAGGCACGAGCGACTATGGCTACACCTTC. Translating it yields CASSLLGTSDYGYTF.

This clonotype was seen repeatedly, ten times or more. This sequence joins TRBV2 and TRBJ2-1, with D hard to call. V shed 8 bases and J shed 8 bases, with 19 bases lying between them. Germline V gene sequence: CDR1 SNHLY, CDR2 FYNNEI. The CDR3 consists of 14 residues. CDR3 in DNA: TGTGCCAGCCGTCGGATGGCTGGGGTCGATGAGCAGTTCTTC. Its translation: CASRRMAGVDEQFF.

With regard to this clonotype: This likely came from a read error, as a far larger clone is one base away. Here the CDR3 DNA reads TGTGCCAGCGGCTTAGTTGGGGGAACTGAAGCTTTCTTT. The encoded protein is CASGLVGGTEAFF. The chain employs TRBV7-2 and TRBJ1-1; tentative D call: TRBD1 (5 bases). Per the germline V gene, CDR1 is SGHTA and CDR2 is FQGNSA. The CDR3 contains 13 residues.

As regards this clonotype: One junction end does not reproduce the germline sequence, and a read error may be involved. This rearrangement joins TRBV7-3 to TRBJ1-1; tentative D call: TRBD1 (5 bases). The CDR3 consists of 13 residues. Germline V gives CDR1 SGHTA, CDR2 FQGTGA. CDR3 sequence (DNA): TGTACCAGCAGCTTAGGGGCCAACACTGAAGCTTTCTTT. This encodes CTSSLGANTEAFF.

The rearrangement links TRBV24-1 to TRBJ2-3; D might be TRBD2 (5 bases). This CDR3 has 13 amino acids. The V end lost 4 bases, the J end lost 1 base, and 5 bases lay between the germline ends. The germline CDR1 and CDR2 sequences are KGHDR and SFDVKD. DNA for the CDR3: TGTGCCACCAGTGACGGGGGCACAGATACGCAGTATTTT. Translation: CATSDGGTDTQYF.

The count of this clonotype is one. This sequence joins TRBV13 and TRBJ2-6; 10 nucleotides align to TRBD1. Trimming took 6 bases from V and 1 from J; bases not matched to a gene: 6. The CDR3 covers 17 residues. Germline CDR1 is PRHDT and CDR2 is FYEKMQ (reference sequence). CDR3 loop: CASSHDRGRSGANVLTF. The DNA for the CDR3 is TGTGCCAGCAGTCATGACAGGGGGCGGTCTGGGGCCAACGTCCTGACTTTC.

The rearrangement uses TRBV18 and TRBJ1-6, with D possibly TRBD1 on 6 matching bases. The CDR3 contains 14 residues. V dropped 7 bases and J dropped 15 bases, with 22 bases sitting between them. The V gene's germline CDR1 is KGHSH and CDR2 LQKENI. Here the CDR3 DNA reads TGTGCCAGCTGCGAAACCCCCGGACAGTGGAACCTCCACTTT. This sequence encodes CASCETPGQWNLHF. The full variable domain, with the rest looked up from reference TRBV18 and TRBJ1-6, is NAGVMQNPRHLVRRRGQEARLRCSPMKGHSHVYWYRQLPEEGLKFMVYLQKENIIDESGMPKERFSAEFPKEGPSILRIQQVVRGDSAAYFCASCETPGQWNLHFGNGTRLTVT.

There are a few counts of this clonotype. The chain couples TRBV19 to TRBJ2-3; 9 bases match TRBD2. Germline CDR1 and CDR2: LNHDA and SQIVND (reference sequence). The V segment lost 3 bases and the J segment 2 bases; nucleotides outside the gene matches: 9. The CDR3 loop spans 17 amino acids. The CDR3 here is CASSILAGPSLTDTQYF. CDR3 DNA sequence: TGTGCCAGTAGTATTCTAGCGGGACCCAGTCTCACAGATACGCAGTATTTT. Together with reference TRBV19 and TRBJ2-3, the CDR3 gives the full variable domain: DGGITQSPKYLFRKEGQNVTLSCEQNLNHDAMYWYRQDPGQGLRLIYYSQIVNDFQKGDIAEGYSVSREKKESFPLTVTSAQKNPTAFYLCASSILAGPSLTDTQYFGPGTRLTVL.

CDR3 sequence: CAYTGGSSGANVLTF. The CDR3 region has the DNA TGTGCGTACACAGGGGGTAGCTCTGGGGCCAACGTCCTGACTTTC. This chain joins TRBV15 and TRBJ2-6; TRBD1 aligns across 8 bases. The CDR3 contains 15 residues. Germline V CDR1 and CDR2: LNHNV, YYDKDF (reference sequence).